The T cell receptor (beta chain) described here comes from a study of blood T cells in healthy people across ages. Then a second PCR, running about 6 to 12 cycles, was carried out with a sample-barcoded 5' primer and a J-beta primer mix. MiXCR, applied by TCRdb to the 5' RACE reads, yields one record per CDR3 protein. This table has approximately 2,000,000 distinct CDR3 sequences, roughly 43% appearing once. The germline CDR1 and CDR2 sequences are MNHEY and SVGAGI. The trim removed 1 base at V and 5 bases at J, leaving 4 bases unmatched. This CDR3 spans 14 amino acids. This clonotype was recorded a few times.

The TCR comes from a human donor in good health. The specimen was blood. The chain couples TRBV6-5 to TRBJ2-7; the match to TRBD1 covers 8 bases. The CDR3 DNA reads TGTGCCAGCAGTTACTTGTCAGGGGGCAACGAGCAGTACTTC. It yields the protein CASSYLSGGNEQYF.